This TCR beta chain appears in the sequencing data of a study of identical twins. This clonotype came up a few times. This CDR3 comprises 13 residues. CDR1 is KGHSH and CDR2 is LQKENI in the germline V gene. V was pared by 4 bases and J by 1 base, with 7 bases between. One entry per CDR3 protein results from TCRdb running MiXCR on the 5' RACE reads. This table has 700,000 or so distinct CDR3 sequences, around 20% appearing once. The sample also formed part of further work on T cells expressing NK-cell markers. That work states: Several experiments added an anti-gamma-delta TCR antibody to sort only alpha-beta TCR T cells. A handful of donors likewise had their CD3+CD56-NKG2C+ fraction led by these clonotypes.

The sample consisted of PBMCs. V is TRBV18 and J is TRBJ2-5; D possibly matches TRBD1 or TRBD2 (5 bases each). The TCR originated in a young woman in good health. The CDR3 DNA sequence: TGTGCCAGCTCACGGGGGTTCCAAGAGACCCAGTACTTC. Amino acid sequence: CASSRGFQETQYF.